The 8 T cell receptor beta chains presented below share a single source sample, sequenced in a study of blood T cells in healthy people across ages. Primers used in a second PCR of roughly 6 to 12 cycles were a sample-barcoded 5' primer and a J-beta primer mix. Each CDR3 protein is one row after TCRdb ran MiXCR on the 5' RACE reads. The table shows 1.2 million to 1.5 million distinct CDR3 sequences, with roughly 40% occurring only once. What was sequenced was blood. Receptor source: a woman aged 18 to 35 in good health.

This sequence joins TRBV29-1 and TRBJ2-2, with D perhaps TRBD1 (5 bases). Germline V gives CDR1 SQVTM, CDR2 ANQGSEA. With 7 bases removed from V and 1 base from J, the gap between germline ends came to 16 bases. The CDR3 sequence is 15 residues long. CDR3 amino acids: CSAPPPGKNTGELFF. DNA of the CDR3: TGCAGCGCTCCGCCCCCAGGGAAGAACACCGGGGAGCTGTTTTTT.

The chain recombines TRBV12-3 or TRBV12-4 with TRBJ2-3, with 8 bases fitting TRBD1. Germline trimming cut 4 bases from V and 11 bases from J; bases unmatched to any gene: 14. The CDR3 length is 15 residues. CDR3 sequence (DNA): TGTGCCAGCAGTTGGGGACAGGTGAGAGCAGATGTGCAGTATTTT. Translating it yields CASSWGQVRADVQYF.

The rearrangement joins TRBV29-1 to TRBJ2-3; D might be TRBD2 (6 bases). The V end lost 6 bases, the J end lost 6 bases, and 10 bases lay between the germline ends. The CDR3 spans 11 residues. Looked up from germline, CDR1 is SQVTM and CDR2 is ANQGSEA. CDR3 amino acids: CSVILADTQYF. The CDR3 coding sequence is TGCAGCGTGATCCTAGCGGATACGCAGTATTTT.

Of note for this clonotype: The junction departs from germline at one end; a sequencing error may be responsible. The rearrangement joins TRBV20-1 to TRBJ1-1; 9 bases fit TRBD1. The CDR3 covers 13 residues. CDR1 and CDR2 (germline): DFQATT, SNEGSKA (reference sequence). CDR3 amino acids: CSAGQGLNTEAFF. CDR3 DNA: TGTAGTGCCGGACAGGGGTTGAACACTGAAGCTTTCTTT.

This clonotype was seen a single time. The genes are TRBV6-2 or TRBV6-3 and TRBJ2-4; 11 bases align to TRBD2. The CDR3 extends over 14 amino acids. J lost 3 bases, V lost 6 bases, and 1 base had no gene match. Per germline, CDR1 MNHEY and CDR2 SVGEGT. The CDR3 DNA follows: TGTGCCAGCAGCGGGACTAGCGGCAAAAACATTCAGTACTTC. Translated, it gives CASSGTSGKNIQYF.

This clonotype was seen once. The chain recombines TRBV20-1 with TRBJ1-2, with 9 bases identical to TRBD1. From germline, CDR1 is DFQATT and CDR2 SNEGSKA (reference sequence). With V trimmed by 3 bases and J by 7 bases, 9 bases remained unmatched. This CDR3 comprises 14 residues. CDR3 nucleotide sequence: TGCAGTGCTAGTCCCGGACAGGGGACGGCTGGCTACACCTTC. Translating it yields CSASPGQGTAGYTF.

This chain links TRBV20-1 with TRBJ2-3; D is perhaps TRBD1 (5 bases). Germline CDR1 and CDR2: DFQATT and SNEGSKA (reference sequence). V lost 3 bases and J lost 2, with 15 bases in between. The CDR3 has 15 residues. CDR3 protein: CSARSWQGNTDTQYF. The CDR3 DNA follows: TGCAGTGCTAGGTCTTGGCAGGGCAACACAGATACGCAGTATTTT.

This clonotype has a single count. The junction departs from the called germline gene at one end, perhaps through a read error. The chain links TRBV9 to TRBJ1-5; D gene unclear. This CDR3 contains 14 residues. In germline, CDR1 is SGDLS, CDR2 YYNGEE. The CDR3 protein is CASSVGVSNQPRHF. In nucleotides, the CDR3 is TGTGCCAGCAGCGTAGGGGTTAGCAATCAGCCCCGGCATTTT.